This is a list of T cell receptor beta chains from one sample in a study of CD8 T cells in ankylosing spondylitis. TCRdb redid the calling of the 5' RACE reads with MiXCR, one entry per CDR3 protein. The data show roughly 350,000 distinct CDR3 sequences, with approximately 8.2% seen just once and about 14% held by the top ten. Source material: blood, either unsorted or a sorted T cell fraction (not recorded which). All receptors come from a male donor with ankylosing spondylitis. Each CDR3 is given with its conserved first and last residue. The D gene is left open where the match is weak. Part of the rows lack a size; the others show once, few, many or a class for expanded clones.

j_gene,abundance,v_gene,d_gene,CDR3aa,CDR3nt
TRBJ2-2,few,TRBV19,TRBD2,CASQLREGLTGELFF,TGTGCCAGTCAGCTGCGGGAGGGCCTGACCGGGGAGCTGTTTTTT
TRBJ2-1,many,TRBV5-1,NA,CASSLGDGSSYNEQFF,TGCGCCAGCAGCTTGGGGGACGGCAGCTCCTACAATGAGCAGTTCTTC
TRBJ2-3,NA,TRBV18,NA,CASLKADTQYF,TGTGCCAGCTTAAAAGCAGATACGCAGTATTTT
TRBJ2-3,NA,TRBV7-3,TRBD2,CASSLAPSGSTDTQYF,TGTGCCAGCAGCTTAGCCCCTAGCGGGAGCACAGATACGCAGTATTTT
TRBJ1-1,NA,TRBV5-1,NA,CASSLAGSLLNTEAFF,TGCGCCAGCAGCTTGGCGGGAAGTCTGCTGAACACTGAAGCTTTCTTT
TRBJ2-3,NA,TRBV7-9,TRBD2,CASSLPSGSSDTQYF,TGTGCCAGCAGCTTACCTAGCGGGAGTTCAGATACGCAGTATTTT
TRBJ2-3,NA,TRBV5-5,NA,CASSLGYSSTDTQYF,TGTGCCAGCAGCTTGGGGTATTCTTCCACAGATACGCAGTATTTT
TRBJ2-1,few,TRBV4-1,NA,CASSQDGPTRYNEQFF,TGCGCCAGCAGCCAAGATGGTCCCACGAGGTACAATGAGCAGTTCTTC
TRBJ2-1,NA,TRBV10-2,NA,CATAQDSYNEQLF,TGCGCCACAGCACAAGACTCCTACAATGAGCAGCTCTTC
TRBJ1-3,NA,TRBV12-3/TRBV12-4,NA,CASSTPGRGGNTIYF,TGTGCCAGCAGTACCCCTGGACGGGGCGGAAACACCATATATTTT
TRBJ1-2,few,TRBV29-1,TRBD1,CSVEGTGRGYYGYTF,TGCAGCGTTGAAGGGACAGGGAGGGGGTACTATGGCTACACCTTC
TRBJ1-2,few,TRBV5-5,NA,CASSPGGGAEGYTF,TGTGCCAGCAGCCCGGGCGGAGGGGCGGAAGGCTACACCTTC
TRBJ2-3,few,TRBV7-2,NA,CASSLGGLAATQYF,TGTGCCAGCAGCTTGGGGGGGCTAGCGGCCACGCAGTATTTT
TRBJ2-4,NA,TRBV7-2,NA,CASSLGGQENIQYF,TGTGCCAGCAGCTTAGGGGGGCAAGAAAACATTCAGTACTTC
TRBJ2-1,few,TRBV7-2,TRBD2,CASSPQAGGPPYNEQFF,TGTGCCAGCAGCCCTCAAGCGGGAGGGCCCCCTTACAATGAGCAGTTCTTC
TRBJ1-4,few,TRBV20-1,NA,CSARSLSEKLFF,TGCAGTGCTAGGTCTTTAAGTGAAAAACTGTTTTTT
TRBJ2-1,many,TRBV6-4,TRBD1,CASKTGPSYNEQFF,TGTGCCAGCAAGACAGGGCCGTCCTACAATGAGCAGTTCTTC
TRBJ2-1,few,TRBV6-1,TRBD2,CASSPASAGPHNEQFF,TGTGCCAGCAGTCCCGCCTCAGCGGGGCCACACAATGAGCAGTTCTTC
TRBJ2-7,few,TRBV7-2,NA,CASSIATDRYEQYF,TGTGCCAGCAGCATAGCCACGGACAGATACGAGCAGTACTTC
TRBJ2-7,few,TRBV7-9,TRBD2,CASSALREPYEQYF,TGTGCCAGCAGCGCTTTGCGGGAGCCTTACGAGCAGTACTTC
TRBJ2-2,many,TRBV28,TRBD2,CASSPGLAGTGELFF,TGTGCCAGCAGCCCCGGACTAGCGGGCACCGGGGAGCTGTTTTTT
TRBJ1-2,many,TRBV6-1,NA,CASTHRKESYYGYTF,TGTGCCAGCACCCATAGAAAAGAGTCATACTATGGCTACACCTTC
TRBJ1-5,many,TRBV28,TRBD1,CATSYRGGQPQHF,TGTGCCACCTCTTACAGGGGCGGTCAGCCCCAGCATTTT
TRBJ2-2,many,TRBV5-1,NA,CASSLDHTGELFF,TGCGCCAGCAGCTTGGATCACACCGGGGAGCTGTTTTTT
TRBJ2-1,NA,TRBV29-1,NA,CSAGSSSYNEQFF,TGCAGCGCCGGTTCGAGCTCCTACAATGAGCAGTTCTTC
TRBJ2-4,many,TRBV11-2,NA,CASSLPRGALDIQYF,TGTGCCAGCAGCTTACCCCGGGGGGCTTTAGACATTCAGTACTTC
TRBJ2-5,NA,TRBV7-3,TRBD1,CASSPPGTGKGQETQYF,TGTGCCAGCAGCCCACCCGGGACAGGGAAGGGCCAAGAGACCCAGTACTTC
TRBJ2-7,few,TRBV20-1,TRBD1,CSAQRQGALEQYF,TGCAGTGCGCAGCGGCAGGGGGCGCTCGAGCAGTACTTC
TRBJ2-1,NA,TRBV20-1,TRBD2,CSARATSGRSEQFF,TGCAGTGCTAGGGCGACTAGCGGGAGAAGCGAGCAGTTCTTC
TRBJ2-1,many,TRBV12-3/TRBV12-4,NA,CASSFVRDVDEQFF,TGTGCCAGCAGTTTCGTCCGGGATGTTGATGAGCAGTTCTTC
TRBJ2-1,few,TRBV27,NA,CASSLSWGAFSYNEQFF,TGTGCCAGCAGTTTATCGTGGGGGGCCTTCTCCTACAATGAGCAGTTCTTC
TRBJ2-1,few,TRBV5-6,NA,CASSFLQEPYNEQFF,TGTGCCAGCAGCTTTCTGCAGGAACCCTACAATGAGCAGTTCTTC